The present entry profiles one TCR beta chain with its context. No antigen is known for it. Repertoires were generated with immunoSEQ multiplex PCR, while TCRdb's copy carries only in-frame clones and drops some. The data hold just over 95,000 clones, with about 93% observed a single time. This entry is derived from a study of graft-versus-host responses after intestinal transplantation. The CDR3 covers 17 residues. V trimming: 5 bases; J trimming: 5 bases; junction bases outside the gene matches: 11. Germline V gives CDR1 SSHAT, CDR2 FNYEAQ (reference sequence). The chain couples TRBV7-7 to TRBJ2-5; 13 bases fit TRBD2. This material consisted of unstimulated CD4+ T cells sorted from spleen or lymph node cells, taken before intestinal transplant. The source is a human donor who received an intestinal transplant. The CDR3 here is CASSQGLAGVGRETQYF. The CDR3 DNA reads TGTGCCAGCAGCCAAGGACTAGCGGGAGTAGGGAGGGAGACCCAGTACTTC.